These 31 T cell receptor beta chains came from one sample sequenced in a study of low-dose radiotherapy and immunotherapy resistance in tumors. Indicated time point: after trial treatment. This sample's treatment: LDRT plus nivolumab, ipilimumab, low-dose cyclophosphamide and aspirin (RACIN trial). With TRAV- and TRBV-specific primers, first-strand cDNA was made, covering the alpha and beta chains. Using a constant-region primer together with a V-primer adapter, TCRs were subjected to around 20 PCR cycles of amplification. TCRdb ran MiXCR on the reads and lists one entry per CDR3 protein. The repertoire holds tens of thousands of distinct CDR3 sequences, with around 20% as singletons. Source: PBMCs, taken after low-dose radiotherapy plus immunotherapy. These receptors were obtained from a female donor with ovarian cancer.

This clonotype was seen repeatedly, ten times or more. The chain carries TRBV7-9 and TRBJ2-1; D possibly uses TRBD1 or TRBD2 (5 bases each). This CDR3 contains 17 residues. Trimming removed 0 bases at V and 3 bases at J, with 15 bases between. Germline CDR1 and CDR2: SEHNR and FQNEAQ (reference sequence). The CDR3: CASSLAMGVRDYNEQFF. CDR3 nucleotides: TGTGCCAGCAGCTTAGCGATGGGGGTTCGGGACTACAATGAGCAGTTCTTC.

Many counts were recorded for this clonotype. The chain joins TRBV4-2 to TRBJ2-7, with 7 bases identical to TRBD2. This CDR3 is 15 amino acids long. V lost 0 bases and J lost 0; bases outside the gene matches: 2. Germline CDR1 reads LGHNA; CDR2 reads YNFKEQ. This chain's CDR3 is CASSQETGGSYEQYF. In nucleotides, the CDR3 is TGTGCCAGCAGCCAAGAGACGGGGGGCTCCTACGAGCAGTACTTC.

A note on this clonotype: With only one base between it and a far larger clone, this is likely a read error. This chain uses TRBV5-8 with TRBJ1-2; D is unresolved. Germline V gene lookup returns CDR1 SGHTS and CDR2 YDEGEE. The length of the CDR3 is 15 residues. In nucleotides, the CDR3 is TGTGCCGGCAGCCCAAAGCGGCGGGTCTACTATGGCTACACCTTC. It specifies CAGSPKRRVYYGYTF.

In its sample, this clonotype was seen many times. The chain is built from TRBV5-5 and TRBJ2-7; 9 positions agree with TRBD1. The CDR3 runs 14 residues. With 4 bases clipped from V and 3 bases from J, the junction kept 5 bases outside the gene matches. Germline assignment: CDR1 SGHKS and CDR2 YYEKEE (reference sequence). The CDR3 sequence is CASSPGQGNYEQYF. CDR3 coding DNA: TGTGCCAGCAGCCCGGGACAGGGCAACTACGAGCAGTACTTC.

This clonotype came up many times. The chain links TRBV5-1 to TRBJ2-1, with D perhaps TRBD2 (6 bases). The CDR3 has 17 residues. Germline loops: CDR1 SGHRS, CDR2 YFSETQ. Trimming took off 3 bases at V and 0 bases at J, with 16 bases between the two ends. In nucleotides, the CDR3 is TGCGCCAGCAGCTGGGACCGGGACTGGGCCTCCTACAATGAGCAGTTCTTC. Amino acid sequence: CASSWDRDWASYNEQFF.

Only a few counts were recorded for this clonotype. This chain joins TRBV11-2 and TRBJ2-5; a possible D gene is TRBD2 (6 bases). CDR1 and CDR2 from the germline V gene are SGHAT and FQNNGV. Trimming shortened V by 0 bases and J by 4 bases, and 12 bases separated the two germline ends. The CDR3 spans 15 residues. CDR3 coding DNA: TGTGCCAGCAGCTTAGAGTTAGCGGCACGAGAGACCCAGTACTTC. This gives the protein CASSLELAARETQYF. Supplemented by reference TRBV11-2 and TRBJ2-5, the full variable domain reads EAGVAQSPRYKIIEKRQSVAFWCNPISGHATLYWYQQILGQGPKLLIQFQNNGVVDDSQLPKDRFSAERLKGVDSTLKIQPAKLEDSAVYLCASSLELAARETQYFGPGTRLLVL.

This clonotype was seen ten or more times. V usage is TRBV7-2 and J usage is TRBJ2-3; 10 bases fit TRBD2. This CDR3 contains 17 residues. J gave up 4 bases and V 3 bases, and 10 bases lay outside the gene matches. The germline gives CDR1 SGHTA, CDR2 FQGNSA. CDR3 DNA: TGTGCCAGCAGCTTTTCTAGCGGGAGATACCTGCCAGATACGCAGTATTTT. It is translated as CASSFSSGRYLPDTQYF. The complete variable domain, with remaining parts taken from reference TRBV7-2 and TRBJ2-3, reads GAGVSQSPSNKVTEKGKDVELRCDPISGHTALYWYRQSLGQGLEFLIYFQGNSAPDKSGLPSDRFSAERTGGSVSTLTIQRTQQEDSAVYLCASSFSSGRYLPDTQYFGPGTRLTVL.

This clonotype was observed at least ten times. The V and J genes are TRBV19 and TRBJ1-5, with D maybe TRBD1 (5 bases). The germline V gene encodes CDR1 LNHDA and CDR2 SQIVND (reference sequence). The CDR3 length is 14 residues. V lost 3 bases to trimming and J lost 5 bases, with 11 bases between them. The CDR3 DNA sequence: TGTGCCAGTAGTATCGGCAGGGCGCATCAGCCCCAGCATTTT. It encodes CASSIGRAHQPQHF.

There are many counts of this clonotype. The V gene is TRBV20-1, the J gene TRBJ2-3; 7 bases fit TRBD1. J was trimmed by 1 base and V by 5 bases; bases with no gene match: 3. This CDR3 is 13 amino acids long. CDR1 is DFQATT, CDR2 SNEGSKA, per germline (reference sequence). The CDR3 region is CSALGQGTDTQYF. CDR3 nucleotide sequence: TGCAGTGCTCTCGGACAGGGCACAGATACGCAGTATTTT.

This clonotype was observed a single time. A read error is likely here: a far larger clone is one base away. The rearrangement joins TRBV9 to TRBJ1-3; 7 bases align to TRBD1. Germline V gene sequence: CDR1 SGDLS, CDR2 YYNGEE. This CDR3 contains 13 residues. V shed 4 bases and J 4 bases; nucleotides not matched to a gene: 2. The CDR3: CASSPGQGNTIYF. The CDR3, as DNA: TGTGCCAGCAGCCCGGGACAGGGAAACACCATATATTTT.

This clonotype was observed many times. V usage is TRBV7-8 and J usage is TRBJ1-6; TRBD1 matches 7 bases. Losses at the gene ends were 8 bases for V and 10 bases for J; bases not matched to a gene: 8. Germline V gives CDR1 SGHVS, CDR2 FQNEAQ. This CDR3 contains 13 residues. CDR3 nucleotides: TGTGCCAGCGTGCGAGACAGGGCCTCACCCCTCCACTTT. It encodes CASVRDRASPLHF.

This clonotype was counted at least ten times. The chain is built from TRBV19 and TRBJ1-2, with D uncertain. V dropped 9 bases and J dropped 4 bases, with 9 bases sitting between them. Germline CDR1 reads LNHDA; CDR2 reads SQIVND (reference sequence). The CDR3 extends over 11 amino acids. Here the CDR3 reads CASWSGYGYTF. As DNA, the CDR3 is TGTGCCAGCTGGTCGGGCTATGGCTACACCTTC.

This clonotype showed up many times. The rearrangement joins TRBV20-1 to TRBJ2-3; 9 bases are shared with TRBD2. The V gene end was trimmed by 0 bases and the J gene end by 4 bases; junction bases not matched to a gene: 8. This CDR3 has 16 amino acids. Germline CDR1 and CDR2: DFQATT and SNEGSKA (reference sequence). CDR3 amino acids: CSARDLAGGGPDTQYF. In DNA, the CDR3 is TGCAGTGCTAGAGATCTGGCGGGAGGGGGTCCAGATACGCAGTATTTT.

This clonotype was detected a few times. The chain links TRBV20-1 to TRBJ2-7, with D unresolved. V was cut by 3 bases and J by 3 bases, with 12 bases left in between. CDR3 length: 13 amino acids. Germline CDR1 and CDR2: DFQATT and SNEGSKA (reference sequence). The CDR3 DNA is TGCAGTGCTAGGAGTCCCCACCTCTACGAGCAGTACTTC. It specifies CSARSPHLYEQYF.

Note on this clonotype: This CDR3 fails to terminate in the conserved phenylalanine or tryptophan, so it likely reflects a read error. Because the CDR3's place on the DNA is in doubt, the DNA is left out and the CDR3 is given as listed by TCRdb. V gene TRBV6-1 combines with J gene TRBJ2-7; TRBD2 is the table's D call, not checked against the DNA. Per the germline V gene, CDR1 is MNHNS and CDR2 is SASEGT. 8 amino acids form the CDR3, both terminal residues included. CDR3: CAISEPAG.

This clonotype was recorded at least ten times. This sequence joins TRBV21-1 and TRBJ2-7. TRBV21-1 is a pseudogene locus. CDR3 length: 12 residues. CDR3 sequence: CASFRSSYEQYF. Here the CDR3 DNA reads TGTGCCAGTTTCCGGAGCTCCTACGAGCAGTACTTC.

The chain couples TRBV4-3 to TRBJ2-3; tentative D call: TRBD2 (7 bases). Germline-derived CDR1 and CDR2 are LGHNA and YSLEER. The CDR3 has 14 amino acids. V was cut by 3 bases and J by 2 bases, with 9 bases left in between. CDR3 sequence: CASSHGGATDTQYF. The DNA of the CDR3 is TGCGCCAGCAGCCATGGGGGGGCCACAGATACGCAGTATTTT.

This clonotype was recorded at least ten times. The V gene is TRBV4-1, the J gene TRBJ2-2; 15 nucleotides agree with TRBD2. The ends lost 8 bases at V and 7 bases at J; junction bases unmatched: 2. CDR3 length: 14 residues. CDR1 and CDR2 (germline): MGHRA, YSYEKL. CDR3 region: CASGLAGGSGELFF. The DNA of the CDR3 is TGCGCCAGCGGACTAGCGGGAGGGAGCGGGGAGCTGTTTTTT.

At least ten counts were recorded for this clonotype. This CDR3 is CASSQLSEGQPQHF. CDR3 in DNA: TGTGCCAGCAGCCAATTATCAGAGGGTCAGCCCCAGCATTTT. The chain uses TRBV16 and TRBJ1-5; no clear D gene. V lost 1 base and J 6 bases, leaving 10 bases between the germline ends. From germline, CDR1 is KGHSY and CDR2 FQNENV. The CDR3 sequence is 14 residues long.

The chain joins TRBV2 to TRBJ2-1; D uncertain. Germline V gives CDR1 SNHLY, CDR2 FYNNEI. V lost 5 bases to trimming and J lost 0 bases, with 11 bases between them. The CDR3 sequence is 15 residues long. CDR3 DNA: TGTGCCAGCAGTAAAGAGAGCAGCTCCTACAATGAGCAGTTCTTC. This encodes CASSKESSSYNEQFF.

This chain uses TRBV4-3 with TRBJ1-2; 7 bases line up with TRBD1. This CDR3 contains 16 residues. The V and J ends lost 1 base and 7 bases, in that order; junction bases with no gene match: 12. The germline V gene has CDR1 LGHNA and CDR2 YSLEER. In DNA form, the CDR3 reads TGCGCCAGCAGCCAAGCCTCGGGAGGGGGCCTTGGTGGCTACACCTTC. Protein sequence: CASSQASGGGLGGYTF.

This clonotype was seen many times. The CDR3 spells CASGATQETQYF. CDR3 nucleotides: TGTGCCAGCGGGGCGACCCAAGAGACCCAGTACTTC. The chain couples TRBV6-1 to TRBJ2-5; TRBD1 might be the D (5 bases). The CDR3 is 12 residues long. The germline gives CDR1 MNHNS, CDR2 SASEGT. Trimming pared 8 bases from V and 1 base from J, leaving 8 bases between.

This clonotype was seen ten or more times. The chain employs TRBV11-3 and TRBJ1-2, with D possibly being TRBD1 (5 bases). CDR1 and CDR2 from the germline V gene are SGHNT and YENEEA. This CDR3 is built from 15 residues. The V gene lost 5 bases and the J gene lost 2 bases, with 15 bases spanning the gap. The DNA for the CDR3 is TGTGCCAGCAGCAACGGCGTGGGACCCAACTATGGCTACACCTTC. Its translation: CASSNGVGPNYGYTF. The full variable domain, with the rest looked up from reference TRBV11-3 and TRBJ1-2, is EAGVVQSPRYKIIEKKQPVAFWCNPISGHNTLYWYLQNLGQGPELLIRYENEEAVDDSQLPKDRFSAERLKGVDSTLKIQPAELGDSAVYLCASSNGVGPNYGYTFGSGTRLTVV.

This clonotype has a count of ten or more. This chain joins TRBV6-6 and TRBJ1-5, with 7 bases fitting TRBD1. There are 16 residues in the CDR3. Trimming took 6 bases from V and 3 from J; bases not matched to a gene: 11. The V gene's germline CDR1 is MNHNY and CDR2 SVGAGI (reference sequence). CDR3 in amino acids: CASSTSSGTDNQPQHF. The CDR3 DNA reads TGTGCCAGCAGCACTTCCTCCGGGACAGACAATCAGCCCCAGCATTTT.

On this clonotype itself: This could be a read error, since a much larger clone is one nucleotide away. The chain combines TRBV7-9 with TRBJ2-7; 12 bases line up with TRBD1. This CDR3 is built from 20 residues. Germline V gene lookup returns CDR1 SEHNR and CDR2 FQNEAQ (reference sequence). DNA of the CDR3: TGTGCCAGCGGCTTAGCTCGGGGGACAGGGGGCTCTCACCGCTCCTACGAGCAGTACTTC. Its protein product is CASGLARGTGGSHRSYEQYF.

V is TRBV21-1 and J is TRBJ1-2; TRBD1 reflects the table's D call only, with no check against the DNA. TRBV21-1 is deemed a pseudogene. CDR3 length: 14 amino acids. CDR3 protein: CASSNGTGVYGYTF. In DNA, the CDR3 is TGTGCCAGCAGCAATGGGACAGGGGTCTATGGCTACACCTTC.

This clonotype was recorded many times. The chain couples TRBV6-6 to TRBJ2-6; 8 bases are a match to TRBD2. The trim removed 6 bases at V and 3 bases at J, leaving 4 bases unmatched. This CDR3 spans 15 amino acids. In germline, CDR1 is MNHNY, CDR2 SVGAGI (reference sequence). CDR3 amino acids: CASSPGGGGANVLTF. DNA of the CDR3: TGTGCCAGCAGCCCCGGGGGGGGTGGGGCCAACGTCCTGACTTTC.

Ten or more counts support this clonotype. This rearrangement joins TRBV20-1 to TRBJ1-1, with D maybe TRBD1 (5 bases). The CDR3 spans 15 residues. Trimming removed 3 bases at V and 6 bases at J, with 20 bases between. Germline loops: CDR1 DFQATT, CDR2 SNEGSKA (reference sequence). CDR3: CSASEGSPGYAEAFF. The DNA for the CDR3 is TGCAGTGCTAGTGAAGGATCCCCAGGGTACGCTGAAGCTTTCTTT.

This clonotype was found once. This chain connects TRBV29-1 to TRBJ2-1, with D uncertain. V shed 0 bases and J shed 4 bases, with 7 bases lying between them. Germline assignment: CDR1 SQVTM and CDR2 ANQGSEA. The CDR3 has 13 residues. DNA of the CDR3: TGCAGCGTTGAAGATGGTACTTACAATGAGCAGTTCTTC. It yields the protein CSVEDGTYNEQFF.

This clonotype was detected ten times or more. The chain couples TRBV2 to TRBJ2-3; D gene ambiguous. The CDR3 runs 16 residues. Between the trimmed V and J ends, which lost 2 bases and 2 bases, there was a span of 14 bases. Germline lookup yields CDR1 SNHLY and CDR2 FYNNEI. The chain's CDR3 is CASSEWPLRTTDTQYF. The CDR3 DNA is TGTGCCAGCAGTGAATGGCCACTGAGAACCACAGATACGCAGTATTTT.

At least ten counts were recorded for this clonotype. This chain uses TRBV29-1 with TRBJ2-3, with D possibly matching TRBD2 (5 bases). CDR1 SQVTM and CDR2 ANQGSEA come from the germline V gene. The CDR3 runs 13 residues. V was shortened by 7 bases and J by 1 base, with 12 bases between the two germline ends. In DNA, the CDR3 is TGCAGCGCAACGGGAACACGCACAGATACGCAGTATTTT. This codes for CSATGTRTDTQYF.